This is a list of T cell receptor beta chains from one sample in a study of follicular helper T cells after annual influenza vaccination. Assay: immunoSEQ multiplex PCR; the TCRdb copy retains only in-frame clones and omits some. Of about 10,000 clones listed, approximately 84% are singletons. Sample: CXCR5+ CD38- circulating T follicular helper cells from blood, taken on the day of influenza vaccination. Receptors originate from an adult who received the influenza vaccine. Each CDR3 is given with its conserved first and last residue. Each record gives: J gene, V gene, clone size, D gene, CDR3 protein, CDR3 DNA. A D gene is named only where the DNA matches it firmly. Size tells how often a clone was seen (once, few, many) or the class of an expanded clone, and some rows leave it out.

>TRBJ2-1|TRBV6-4|-|TRBD2
CASSGSSGGAYNEQFF
TGTGCCAGCAGCGGCAGTAGCGGGGGGGCCTACAATGAGCAGTTCTTC
>TRBJ2-5|TRBV9|-|-
CASSVDLTQETQYF
TGTGCCAGCAGCGTAGACCTTACTCAAGAGACCCAGTACTTC
>TRBJ2-7|TRBV15|-|-
CATSRGNRAFSYEQYF
TGTGCCACCAGCAGAGGGAACAGGGCTTTCTCCTACGAGCAGTACTTC
>TRBJ2-1|TRBV11-3|-|-
CASKHSGTSPNEQFF
TGTGCCAGCAAACATTCCGGGACCTCCCCTAATGAGCAGTTCTTC
>TRBJ2-3|TRBV5-1|-|TRBD2
CASSRTSGSTDTQYF
TGCGCCAGCAGCCGCACTAGCGGTAGCACAGATACGCAGTATTTT
>TRBJ2-7|TRBV19|-|-
CASSMTGGETYEQYF
TGTGCCAGTAGTATGACGGGCGGGGAAACCTACGAGCAGTACTTC
>TRBJ1-5|TRBV2|-|-
CASGQHLNQPQHF
TGTGCCAGCGGACAGCACCTCAATCAGCCCCAGCATTTT
>TRBJ2-3|TRBV27|-|TRBD1
CASRHGQGPDTQYF
TGTGCCAGCAGACACGGACAGGGCCCAGATACGCAGTATTTT
>TRBJ1-1|TRBV5-1|-|TRBD1
CASSVDRETEAFF
TGCGCCAGCAGCGTTGACAGGGAAACTGAAGCTTTCTTT
>TRBJ2-3|TRBV5-6|-|-
CASSLGGAENRGTQYF
TGTGCCAGCAGCTTGGGTGGAGCGGAGAACCGGGGTACGCAGTATTTT
>TRBJ2-3|TRBV7-8|-|-
CASSLADRSTQYF
TGTGCCAGCAGCTTAGCGGACCGAAGTACGCAGTATTTT
>TRBJ2-2|TRBV19|-|-
CAVASLGGTGELFF
TGTGCCGTGGCCTCATTGGGGGGTACCGGGGAGCTGTTTTTT
>TRBJ2-7|TRBV7-9|-|-
CASSRGGTPSYEQYF
TGTGCCAGCAGCCGAGGTGGGACACCCTCCTACGAGCAGTACTTC
>TRBJ1-5|TRBV7-9|-|TRBD1
CASSLSGGNQPQHF
TGTGCCAGCAGCCTCTCAGGGGGTAATCAGCCCCAGCATTTT
>TRBJ2-5|TRBV7-9|-|-
CASSLLTGGKETQYF
TGTGCCAGCAGCTTACTGACCGGGGGCAAAGAGACCCAGTACTTC
>TRBJ2-1|TRBV10-3|-|TRBD2
CAIGGTSGRNEQFF
TGTGCCATCGGCGGGACTAGCGGGAGGAATGAGCAGTTCTTC
>TRBJ1-5|TRBV7-2|few|TRBD1
CASSLGTGNSNQPQHF
TGTGCCAGCAGCTTGGGGACAGGGAATAGCAATCAGCCCCAGCATTTT
>TRBJ1-6|TRBV7-9|-|-
CASSLLKDSPLHF
TGTGCCAGCAGCTTATTAAAGGATTCACCCCTCCACTTT
>TRBJ1-5|TRBV6-6|-|-
CASSPQLLHQPQHF
TGTGCCAGCAGTCCACAACTCCTCCATCAGCCCCAGCATTTT
>TRBJ2-7|TRBV6-5|-|-
CANSRGSGYEQYF
TGTGCCAACTCCAGAGGTTCGGGCTACGAGCAGTACTTC
>TRBJ2-3|TRBV6-6|once|-
CASSQGSRDTQYF
TGTGCCAGCAGTCAGGGGTCCCGAGATACGCAGTATTTT
>TRBJ1-3|TRBV19|-|-
CASSSQGRKGNTIYF
TGTGCCAGTAGTAGCCAGGGGCGGAAAGGAAACACCATATATTTT
>TRBJ1-2|TRBV5-4|-|TRBD1
CASSQGQGNYGYTF
TGTGCCAGCAGCCAGGGACAGGGAAACTATGGCTACACCTTC
>TRBJ2-2|TRBV6-1|-|-
CASSVIYLGELFF
TGTGCCAGCAGTGTGATATATTTGGGGGAGCTGTTTTTT
>TRBJ1-1|TRBV19|few|TRBD1
CASRWTGRNTEAFF
TGTGCCAGTAGGTGGACAGGGCGGAACACTGAAGCTTTCTTT
>TRBJ2-7|TRBV7-9|-|-
CASSLLQPSYEQYF
TGTGCCAGCAGCTTACTTCAGCCCAGCTACGAGCAGTACTTC
>TRBJ2-1|TRBV5-8|-|-
CASIADRIGEQFF
TGTGCCAGCATAGCGGACCGGATCGGGGAGCAGTTCTTC
>TRBJ2-5|TRBV28|once|-
CASSWDSMEQETQYF
TGTGCCAGCAGTTGGGACTCAATGGAACAAGAGACCCAGTACTTC
>TRBJ1-5|TRBV19|-|TRBD1
CASSSGTGEQPQHF
TGTGCCAGTAGTTCCGGGACAGGGGAACAGCCCCAGCATTTT
>TRBJ2-1|TRBV5-1|-|-
CASSLVADNEQFF
TGCGCCAGCAGCTTGGTAGCGGACAATGAGCAGTTCTTC
>TRBJ2-1|TRBV19|-|-
CASSISTSSYNEQFF
TGTGCCAGTAGTATAAGCACCAGCTCCTACAATGAGCAGTTCTTC
>TRBJ2-2|TRBV19|-|-
CASSLNTGELFF
TGTGCCAGTAGTCTGAACACCGGGGAGCTGTTTTTT
>TRBJ1-5|TRBV7-2|-|-
CASSLTGDQPQHF
TGTGCCAGCAGCTTGACCGGGGATCAGCCCCAGCATTTT
>TRBJ2-3|TRBV7-9|-|-
CASSFLEDGADTQYF
TGTGCCAGCAGCTTTTTAGAGGATGGTGCAGATACGCAGTATTTT
>TRBJ2-7|TRBV4-2|-|-
CASSHLGTTSYEQYF
TGTGCCAGCAGCCACCTCGGGACAACCTCCTACGAGCAGTACTTC
>TRBJ2-1|TRBV4-1|-|-
CASSQDAAGSYNEQFF
TGCGCCAGCAGCCAAGATGCGGCAGGGAGCTACAATGAGCAGTTCTTC
>TRBJ1-2|TRBV30|few|-
CAWSVRSGGGYGYTF
TGTGCCTGGAGTGTTCGGAGTGGGGGAGGTTATGGCTACACCTTC
>TRBJ2-1|TRBV11-3|once|TRBD2
CASSQMGASGVNEQFF
TGTGCCAGCAGCCAAATGGGGGCTAGCGGGGTAAATGAGCAGTTCTTC
>TRBJ1-2|TRBV28|few|-
CASSLGLGNYGYTF
TGTGCCAGCAGTTTGGGGTTGGGTAACTATGGCTACACCTTC
>TRBJ1-5|TRBV6-1|-|-
CASSLSRQPQHF
TGTGCCAGCAGCCTTTCGAGGCAGCCCCAGCATTTT